These 20 T cell receptor beta chains were all obtained from the same sample, sequenced in a study of Graves' ophthalmopathy and Graves' hyperthyroidism. The authors amplified TCR beta CDR3 regions from RNA transcripts. The authors performed first-round RT-PCR with HTBI primers and then a second-round multiplex PCR. In TCRdb, the multiplex PCR reads were re-called with MiXCR into one record per CDR3 protein. The sample lists hundreds of thousands of distinct CDR3 sequences; about a fifth were seen once. Source material: peripheral blood. These receptor sequences come from a woman aged 18-29 years with stable Graves' hyperthyroidism. Some clones in this sample may be carry-over from other donors' samples.

About this clonotype itself: A read error may produce the germline difference seen at one junction end. The chain's CDR3 is CASSLQPGMNTEAFF. Here the CDR3 DNA reads TGTGCCAGCAGTTTGCAGCCGGGAATGAATACTGAAGCTTTCTTT. The rearrangement uses TRBV12-3 or TRBV12-4 and TRBJ1-1; D gene unclear. The CDR3 spans 15 residues.

The chain joins TRBV20-1 to TRBJ2-7, with D perhaps TRBD1 or TRBD2 (5 bases each). The CDR3 runs to 11 residues. Germline V gives CDR1 DFQATT, CDR2 SNEGSKA (reference sequence). Trimming took 6 bases from V and 3 from J, leaving 9 bases between them. This chain's CDR3 is CSAEGFYEQYF. Here the CDR3 DNA reads TGCAGTGCCGAGGGGTTCTACGAGCAGTACTTC.

This clonotype showed up many times. CDR3 coding DNA: TGTGCCAGCAGTTATAGGGTGCTCACTGAAGCTTTCTTT. Residues: CASSYRVLTEAFF. The V and J genes are TRBV6-5 and TRBJ1-1; no reliable D call. The CDR3 is made up of 13 amino acids. V lost 3 bases, J lost 4 bases, and 9 bases lay in between. CDR1 and CDR2 from the germline V gene are MNHEY and SVGAGI.

This clonotype was counted only a few times. The rearrangement links TRBV20-1 to TRBJ2-2; the D call may be TRBD1 or TRBD2 (5 bases each). CDR1 is DFQATT and CDR2 is SNEGSKA in the germline V gene (reference sequence). This CDR3 is 14 amino acids long. Trimming cost V 6 bases and J 6 bases, with 17 bases left between them. CDR3 nucleotides: TGCAGTGCCGAGGGACCGGGCGGCGCCGGGGAGCTGTTTTTT. It yields the protein CSAEGPGGAGELFF.

V is TRBV20-1 and J is TRBJ1-6; 7 bases align to TRBD1. CDR1 and CDR2 (germline): DFQATT, SNEGSKA (reference sequence). The junction had 14 bases not matched to a gene; V was cut back by 3 bases and J by 9 bases. This CDR3 is built from 16 residues. CDR3 protein: CSASSLDRPGGSPLHF. CDR3 in DNA: TGCAGTGCTAGCTCCCTGGACAGGCCGGGGGGTTCACCCCTCCACTTT.

This clonotype appeared many times. V usage is TRBV7-2 and J usage is TRBJ1-1; maybe TRBD1 (5 bases). The V and J ends lost 5 bases and 4 bases respectively, with 14 bases between them. The length of the CDR3 is 14 residues. Germline V CDR1 and CDR2: SGHTA, FQGNSA. The CDR3 region is CASSPHQGSTEAFF. The CDR3 DNA reads TGTGCCAGCAGCCCCCACCAGGGATCCACTGAAGCTTTCTTT.

The rearrangement joins TRBV12-3 or TRBV12-4 to TRBJ1-5; perhaps TRBD1 as D (5 bases). Trimming shortened V by 4 bases and J by 5 bases, and 9 bases separated the two germline ends. The CDR3 totals 13 residues. The CDR3 region has the DNA TGTGCCAGCAGTTCGGGGGAGGATCAGCCCCAGCATTTT. Translation: CASSSGEDQPQHF.

This sequence joins TRBV20-1 and TRBJ2-7; 12 bases align to TRBD2. The V gene's germline CDR1 is DFQATT and CDR2 SNEGSKA (reference sequence). CDR3 size: 13 residues. CDR3 in DNA: TGCAGCCATCTAGCGGGGGGGCTTCGAGAGCAGTACTTC. Amino acids: CSHLAGGLREQYF.

J is TRBJ1-6 and V is TRBV5-5, with 10 nucleotides matching TRBD1. The CDR3 is 19 amino acids. CDR1 SGHKS and CDR2 YYEKEE come from the germline V gene (reference sequence). J lost 8 bases, V lost 0 bases, and 14 bases had no gene match. The CDR3 protein is CASSLAPGQGIWSDSPLHF. Written as DNA, the CDR3 is TGTGCCAGCAGCTTGGCCCCGGGACAGGGGATCTGGTCGGATTCACCCCTCCACTTT. Variable domain in full (rest from reference TRBV5-5 and TRBJ1-6): DAGVTQSPTHLIKTRGQQVTLRCSPISGHKSVSWYQQVLGQGPQFIFQYYEKEERGRGNFPDRFSARQFPNYSSELNVNALLLGDSALYLCASSLAPGQGIWSDSPLHFGNGTRLTVT.

This clonotype appeared many times. The gene calls are TRBV2 and TRBJ1-1; D is uncertain. The V and J ends lost 0 bases and 0 bases respectively, with 5 bases between them. This CDR3 spans 14 amino acids. Germline V CDR1 and CDR2: SNHLY, FYNNEI. CDR3 nucleotide sequence: TGTGCCAGCAGTGAAGCAGCGTTGAACACTGAAGCTTTCTTT. This translates into CASSEAALNTEAFF. Drawing the rest from reference TRBV2 and TRBJ1-1, the complete variable domain is EPEVTQTPSHQVTQMGQEVILRCVPISNHLYFYWYRQILGQKVEFLVSFYNNEISEKSEIFDDQFSVERPDGSNFTLKIRSTKLEDSAMYFCASSEAALNTEAFFGQGTRLTVV.

This clonotype was counted many times. The rearrangement joins TRBV27 to TRBJ1-5; D unclear. Germline V gene lookup returns CDR1 MNHEY and CDR2 SMNVEV (reference sequence). V shed 8 bases and J shed 0 bases, with 8 bases lying between them. The CDR3 loop spans 13 amino acids. CDR3 in amino acids: CASPGDSNQPQHF. DNA for the CDR3: TGTGCCAGCCCCGGCGATAGCAATCAGCCCCAGCATTTT.

This clonotype was detected many times. For the CDR3, the DNA is TGTGCCAGCAGCTTCCCCCGGAGCGAGCAGTACTTC. Translation: CASSFPRSEQYF. The rearrangement joins TRBV7-2 to TRBJ2-7; D is uncertain. Germline V lookup: CDR1 SGHTA, CDR2 FQGNSA. V lost 3 bases, J lost 6 bases, and 9 bases lay in between. The CDR3 consists of 12 residues.

At least ten counts were recorded for this clonotype. The chain combines TRBV27 with TRBJ1-2; tentatively, D is TRBD1 (6 bases). CDR3 length: 15 amino acids. Germline V gives CDR1 MNHEY, CDR2 SMNVEV (reference sequence). V was shortened by 4 bases and J by 7 bases, with 19 bases between the two germline ends. The CDR3 spells CASSSPTAGALGYTF. The CDR3 bases are TGTGCCAGCAGTTCTCCCACGGCGGGGGCGCTTGGCTACACCTTC.

In this sample, this clonotype turned up many times. At one of its ends the junction is not consistent with the germline gene, which may arise from a read error. J is TRBJ1-2 and V is TRBV3-1; no clear D gene. The CDR3 has 15 amino acids. Germline V lookup: CDR1 LGHDT, CDR2 YNNKEL (reference sequence). DNA of the CDR3: TGCGCCAGCAGCCAAGACGGAACATCCAACTATGGCTACACCTTC. Translated, it gives CASSQDGTSNYGYTF.

As for this clonotype: This sequence may be a read error, since a much larger clone differs from it by one base. The chain couples TRBV20-1 to TRBJ2-7, with TRBD1 as a possible D gene (5 bases). The CDR3 spans 15 residues. Per the germline V gene, CDR1 is DFQATT and CDR2 is SNEGSKA (reference sequence). Between the trimmed V and J ends, which lost 1 base and 2 bases, there was a span of 15 bases. The CDR3 loop reads CSARVSRVGPYEQYF. CDR3 DNA sequence: TGCAGTGCTAGAGTAAGCAGGGTGGGCCCCTACGAGCAGTACTTC.

This clonotype appeared many times. The gene calls are TRBV12-3 or TRBV12-4 and TRBJ2-5; no clear D gene. Trimming stripped 0 bases from V and 7 bases from J, with 12 bases between. This CDR3 contains 14 residues. Here the CDR3 DNA reads TGTGCCAGCAGTTTAGCGCAGGCGGCCGGGACCCAGTACTTC. Its translation: CASSLAQAAGTQYF.

This clonotype has at least ten counts. The chain combines TRBV20-1 with TRBJ2-7; 9 nucleotides match TRBD1. Per the germline V gene, CDR1 is DFQATT and CDR2 is SNEGSKA (reference sequence). The CDR3 consists of 14 residues. V was clipped by 6 bases and J by 4 bases; unmatched bases: 10. Here the CDR3 reads CSAPPGQGLYEQYF. Here the CDR3 DNA reads TGCAGTGCGCCGCCGGGACAGGGTCTATACGAGCAGTACTTC.

This sequence joins TRBV27 and TRBJ1-5, with 9 bases identical to TRBD1. V was clipped by 4 bases and J by 11 bases; unmatched bases: 24. From germline, CDR1 is MNHEY and CDR2 SMNVEV (reference sequence). CDR3 length: 19 residues. The CDR3 nucleotides are TGTGCCAGCAGTTCACCCCCCCCGGGACAGGGTCTACAAGGGGCGGCCCAGCATTTT. Protein product: CASSSPPPGQGLQGAAQHF.

This rearrangement joins TRBV6-2 or TRBV6-3 to TRBJ2-7; 7 positions match TRBD1. Germline CDR1 and CDR2: MNHEY and SVGEGT. Trimming at V came to 6 bases and at J to 3 bases, leaving 11 bases not matched to a gene. The CDR3 consists of 15 residues. The CDR3 is CASSVYRGPFYEQYF. DNA of the CDR3: TGTGCCAGCAGCGTTTACAGGGGTCCATTCTACGAGCAGTACTTC.

This clonotype was detected many times. The chain uses TRBV6-5 and TRBJ2-7, with 7 nucleotides matching TRBD1. This CDR3 region has 15 residues. Germline V CDR1 and CDR2: MNHEY, SVGAGI. The V segment lost 4 bases and the J segment 5 bases; nucleotides outside the gene matches: 11. The CDR3 sequence is CASSSTSGQFDEQYF. In DNA, the CDR3 is TGTGCCAGCAGTTCTACCTCGGGACAGTTTGACGAGCAGTACTTC.